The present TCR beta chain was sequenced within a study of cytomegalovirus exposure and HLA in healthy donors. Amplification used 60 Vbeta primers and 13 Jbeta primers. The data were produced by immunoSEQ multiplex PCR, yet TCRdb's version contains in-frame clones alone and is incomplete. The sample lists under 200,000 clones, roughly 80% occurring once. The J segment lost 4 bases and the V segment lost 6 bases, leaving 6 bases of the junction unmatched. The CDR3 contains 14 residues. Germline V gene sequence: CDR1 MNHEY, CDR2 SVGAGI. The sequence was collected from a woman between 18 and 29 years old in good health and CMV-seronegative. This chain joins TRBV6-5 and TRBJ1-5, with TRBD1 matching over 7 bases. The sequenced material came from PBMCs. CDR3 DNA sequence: TGTGCCAGCAGATCGCGACAGGGTAATCAGCCCCAGCATTTT. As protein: CASRSRQGNQPQHF.